This T cell receptor (beta chain) originates from a study of blood T cell repertoires in COVID-19. Study context: Material from acute and convalescent COVID-19 was sourced from the United States, Italy and Spain.

Sequencing was performed with immunoSEQ multiplex PCR; in TCRdb, only in-frame clones are kept and a portion is missing. The sample holds tens of thousands of clones, approximately 82% seen once. Germline V CDR1 and CDR2: SGHDT, YYEEEE. CDR3 length: 12 amino acids. The V segment lost 3 bases and the J segment 4 bases; nucleotides outside the gene matches: 1. The sequenced sample was peripheral blood. This chain uses TRBV5-6 with TRBJ2-7; 7 positions agree with TRBD1. The origin of this receptor is a man in his sixties with acute or convalescent COVID-19. The CDR3 sequence is CASSSQGYEQYF. The CDR3 nucleotides are TGTGCCAGCAGCTCACAGGGGTACGAGCAGTACTTC.